This T cell receptor beta chain was retrieved from a study of T cell responses to AZD1222 COVID-19 vaccine. V lost 2 bases and J lost 3, with 11 bases in between. The CDR3 contains 15 residues. The germline V gene encodes CDR1 GTSNPN and CDR2 SVGIG (reference sequence). The assay was immunoSEQ multiplex PCR, and TCRdb's table has in-frame clones only and misses some. The data show about 70,000 clones, about four fifths seen once. This rearrangement joins TRBV30 to TRBJ2-6; TRBD1 is a possible D gene (5 bases). Sequenced material: peripheral blood, taken on day 0 of AZD1222 vaccination. The TCR sequence derives from an adult in good health. Written as DNA, the CDR3 is TGTGCCTGGAGTCACCAGGGTTTTGGGGCCAACGTCCTGACTTTC. It codes for CAWSHQGFGANVLTF.